Shown below are 24 T cell receptor beta chains from a single sample sequenced in a study of blood T cell repertoires in COVID-19. Repertoires were generated with immunoSEQ multiplex PCR, while TCRdb's copy carries only in-frame clones and drops some. The table includes more than 250,000 clones, over 75% detected once. The sequenced material came from peripheral blood. The receptor set was obtained from a human donor in a cohort sampled during active COVID-19.

The chain carries TRBV21-1 and TRBJ2-1; the D call TRBD1 from the table was never checked on the DNA. TRBV21-1 counts as a pseudogene. This CDR3 contains 16 residues. In DNA form, the CDR3 reads TGTGCCAGCAGCGAACAACAGGGGGCGCGATACAATGAGCAGTTCTTC. Translating gives CASSEQQGARYNEQFF.

This chain links TRBV5-1 with TRBJ2-6, with a weak D call TRBD1 (5 bases). Germline V gives CDR1 SGHRS, CDR2 YFSETQ. The CDR3 extends over 15 amino acids. V lost 4 bases and J lost 1, with 9 bases in between. The CDR3 sequence: CASSLTASGANVLTF. For the CDR3, the DNA is TGCGCCAGCAGCCTGACAGCTTCTGGGGCCAACGTCCTGACTTTC. Variable domain in full (rest from reference TRBV5-1 and TRBJ2-6): KAGVTQTPRYLIKTRGQQVTLSCSPISGHRSVSWYQQTPGQGLQFLFEYFSETQRNKGNFPGRFSGRQFSNSRSEMNVSTLELGDSALYLCASSLTASGANVLTFGAGSRLTVL.

The chain uses TRBV5-5 and TRBJ2-5, with a weak D call TRBD1 (5 bases). The CDR3 consists of 15 residues. The germline gives CDR1 SGHKS, CDR2 YYEKEE (reference sequence). V was shortened by 4 bases and J by 6 bases, with 19 bases between the two germline ends. The CDR3 nucleotides read TGTGCCAGCAGCAAAATAGTGGCAGGGTTTCAGACCCAGTACTTC. Translation: CASSKIVAGFQTQYF. The variable domain in full, completed from reference TRBV5-5 and TRBJ2-5, reads DAGVTQSPTHLIKTRGQQVTLRCSPISGHKSVSWYQQVLGQGPQFIFQYYEKEERGRGNFPDRFSARQFPNYSSELNVNALLLGDSALYLCASSKIVAGFQTQYFGPGTRLLVL.

The chain employs TRBV5-1 and TRBJ2-2; tentative D call: TRBD2 (5 bases). CDR1 SGHRS and CDR2 YFSETQ come from the germline V gene. Deletions cut 2 bases from V and 5 bases from J, with 10 bases between. The CDR3 length is 14 residues. As DNA, the CDR3 is TGCGCCAGCAGCTTTCGGGGTGGGACCGGGGAGCTGTTTTTT. This codes for CASSFRGGTGELFF.

There are a few counts of this clone. V usage is TRBV6-1 and J usage is TRBJ2-4; TRBD1 agrees at 7 bases. CDR3 length equals 16 residues. V lost 4 bases and J lost 1; bases outside the gene matches: 7. Germline V gives CDR1 MNHNS, CDR2 SASEGT. CDR3 loop: CASSGHEGAAKNIQYF. As DNA, the CDR3 is TGTGCCAGCAGTGGACATGAGGGGGCCGCCAAAAACATTCAGTACTTC.

This clone was counted only a few times. The V call is TRBV3-1 (or the pseudogene TRBV3-2), the J call TRBJ1-6; TRBD1 matches 8 bases. The CDR3 has 15 amino acids. The V segment lost 2 bases and the J segment 4 bases; nucleotides outside the gene matches: 1. Germline CDR1 and CDR2: LGHDT and YNNKEL (reference sequence). As DNA, the CDR3 is TGTGCCAGCAGCCAACAGGGGGCGTATAATTCACCCCTCCACTTT. It encodes CASSQQGAYNSPLHF.

V is TRBV9 and J is TRBJ1-1, with D perhaps matching TRBD1 (5 bases). CDR3 length equals 14 residues. Germline lookup yields CDR1 SGDLS and CDR2 YYNGEE. V was cut by 3 bases and J by 2 bases, with 11 bases left in between. DNA for the CDR3: TGTGCCAGCAGCGCGGCGGGGGACAACACTGAAGCTTTCTTT. This sequence encodes CASSAAGDNTEAFF. Full variable domain (rest looked up from reference TRBV9 and TRBJ1-1): DSGVTQTPKHLITATGQRVTLRCSPRSGDLSVYWYQQSLDQGLQFLIQYYNGEERAKGNILERFSAQQFPDLHSELNLSSLELGDSALYFCASSAAGDNTEAFFGQGTRLTVV.

The DNA for the CDR3 is TGTGCCAGCAGCGTAGTCAGCCAAGAGACCCAGTACTTC. It encodes CASSVVSQETQYF. The chain joins TRBV9 to TRBJ2-5; D ambiguous. CDR1 is SGDLS and CDR2 is YYNGEE in the germline V gene. CDR3 length: 13 residues. V was pared by 0 bases and J by 1 base, with 4 bases between.

The rearrangement uses TRBV4-1 and TRBJ1-2; a weak D match, TRBD1 (5 bases). The V end was cut by 0 bases, the J end by 2 bases, with 10 bases between. There are 15 residues in the CDR3. Germline lookup yields CDR1 MGHRA and CDR2 YSYEKL. The CDR3 DNA sequence: TGCGCCAGCAGCCAAGATGACAGAAGCAACTATGGCTACACCTTC. Translation gives CASSQDDRSNYGYTF.

The chain couples TRBV6-5 to TRBJ1-1, with no clear D. Germline V gives CDR1 MNHEY, CDR2 SVGAGI. CDR3 size: 15 residues. V was shortened by 8 bases and J by 2 bases, with 18 bases between the two germline ends. The CDR3 sequence: CASVYRAPPNTEAFF. The CDR3 DNA is TGTGCCAGCGTTTACCGAGCCCCGCCTAACACTGAAGCTTTCTTT.

This clone was seen a single time. The chain couples TRBV13 to TRBJ1-3, with a tentative D call TRBD1 (5 bases). Germline V CDR1 and CDR2: PRHDT, FYEKMQ (reference sequence). The germline V and J ends were trimmed by 5 bases and 2 bases, with 16 bases remaining between them. The CDR3 extends over 16 amino acids. Here the CDR3 reads CASSRRGPRPGNTIYF. For the CDR3, the DNA is TGTGCCAGCAGCCGGCGGGGCCCGCGGCCTGGAAACACCATATATTTT. Full variable domain (remainder filled in from reference TRBV13 and TRBJ1-3): AAGVIQSPRHLIKEKRETATLKCYPIPRHDTVYWYQQGPGQDPQFLISFYEKMQSDKGSIPDRFSAQQFSDYHSELNMSSLELGDSALYFCASSRRGPRPGNTIYFGEGSWLTVV.

CDR3 residues: CASSRQGAAGYTF. In nucleotides, the CDR3 is TGTGCCAGCAGCCGACAGGGGGCGGCTGGCTACACCTTC. The chain links TRBV2 to TRBJ1-2; 10 bases are shared with TRBD1. There are 13 residues in the CDR3. Per germline, CDR1 SNHLY and CDR2 FYNNEI. The J segment lost 7 bases and the V segment lost 6 bases, leaving 5 bases of the junction unmatched.

The CDR3 loop reads CATSSGTSGYNEQFF. CDR3 nucleotide sequence: TGTGCCACCTCATCAGGGACTAGCGGTTACAATGAGCAGTTCTTC. The rearrangement links TRBV5-4 to TRBJ2-1, with 11 nucleotides matching TRBD2. The length of the CDR3 is 15 residues. V lost 9 bases to trimming and J lost 4 bases; unmatched junction nucleotides: 9. Germline values: CDR1 SGHNT, CDR2 YYREEE (reference sequence).

The chain links TRBV5-5 to TRBJ1-2; 7 bases are a match to TRBD1. Germline CDR1 reads SGHKS; CDR2 reads YYEKEE (reference sequence). After removal of 4 bases from V and 4 bases from J, the junction contained 7 bases not matched to a gene. The CDR3 runs to 14 residues. The CDR3 DNA is TGTGCCAGCAGCGACTTACAGGGGATCTATGGCTACACCTTC. This sequence encodes CASSDLQGIYGYTF.

This rearrangement joins TRBV12-3 or TRBV12-4 to TRBJ2-7, with D unresolved. The CDR3 has 12 amino acids. V lost 3 bases and J 6 bases, leaving 9 bases between the germline ends. The CDR3 is CASSFSLFEQYF. CDR3 in DNA: TGTGCCAGCAGTTTTTCCCTGTTCGAGCAGTACTTC.

The rearrangement joins TRBV6-1 to TRBJ2-3; tentatively, D is TRBD1 (5 bases). CDR1 and CDR2 (germline): MNHNS, SASEGT. V lost 1 base to trimming and J lost 2 bases, with 16 bases between them. The CDR3 loop spans 17 amino acids. CDR3 sequence reads: CASSEGTRHRNTDTQYF. CDR3 DNA: TGTGCCAGCAGTGAAGGAACCCGGCACAGGAACACAGATACGCAGTATTTT.

This rearrangement joins TRBV5-1 to TRBJ2-6, with D tentatively TRBD2 (6 bases). The germline CDR1 and CDR2 sequences are SGHRS and YFSETQ. V was clipped by 0 bases and J by 0 bases, with 7 bases between them. CDR3 size: 16 residues. The chain's CDR3 is CASSLVGSSGANVLTF. The CDR3 nucleotides read TGCGCCAGCAGCTTGGTCGGGAGCTCTGGGGCCAACGTCCTGACTTTC.

The chain is built from TRBV29-1 and TRBJ1-1, with D perhaps TRBD1 (5 bases). The germline V gene has CDR1 SQVTM and CDR2 ANQGSEA. Trimming pared 6 bases from V and 5 bases from J, leaving 7 bases between. This CDR3 has 10 amino acids. The CDR3 is CSVRGTEAFF. The CDR3 bases are TGCAGCGTCCGGGGGACTGAAGCTTTCTTT. Full variable domain (outside the CDR3, taken from reference TRBV29-1 and TRBJ1-1): SAVISQKPSRDICQRGTSLTIQCQVDSQVTMMFWYRQQPGQSLTLIATANQGSEATYESGFVIDKFPISRPNLTFSTLTVSNMSPEDSSIYLCSVRGTEAFFGQGTRLTVV.

CDR3 DNA sequence: TGTGCCAGCAGCTCTGCTCGGGGGGCGAGCACAGATACGCAGTATTTT. Translated: CASSSARGASTDTQYF. The genes are TRBV5-4 and TRBJ2-3, with a possible D match to TRBD2 (7 bases). CDR3 length: 16 amino acids. CDR1 and CDR2 (germline): SGHNT, YYREEE (reference sequence). The ends were cut back, 3 bases at V and 0 bases at J, with 14 bases in the middle. Complete variable domain (other parts from reference TRBV5-4 and TRBJ2-3): ETGVTQSPTHLIKTRGQQVTLRCSSQSGHNTVSWYQQALGQGPQFIFQYYREEENGRGNFPPRFSGLQFPNYSSELNVNALELDDSALYLCASSSARGASTDTQYFGPGTRLTVL.

This CDR3 is CASSDSGNEEQYF. The DNA for the CDR3 is TGTGCCAGCAGCGACTCCGGGAACGAGGAGCAGTACTTC. The rearrangement joins TRBV7-9 to TRBJ2-7, with D perhaps TRBD2 (5 bases). Trimming left V 5 bases short and J 7 bases short, with 15 bases between. Looked up from germline, CDR1 is SEHNR and CDR2 is FQNEAQ (reference sequence). This CDR3 is 13 amino acids long. Looking up the rest from reference TRBV7-9 and TRBJ2-7 gives the full variable domain: DTGVSQNPRHKITKRGQNVTFRCDPISEHNRLYWYRQTLGQGPEFLTYFQNEAQLEKSRLLSDRFSAERPKGSFSTLEIQRTEQGDSAMYLCASSDSGNEEQYFGPGTRLTVT.

The chain couples TRBV7-9 to TRBJ2-7, with 9 bases lining up with TRBD1. Trimming took 4 bases from V and 6 from J; bases not matched to a gene: 10. The CDR3 loop spans 15 amino acids. CDR1 SEHNR and CDR2 FQNEAQ come from the germline V gene (reference sequence). CDR3 DNA: TGTGCCAGCAGCTCCCCGACGGGACAGGGCTTCGAGCAGTACTTC. This sequence encodes CASSSPTGQGFEQYF.

About this clone itself: The same CDR3 can be traced to other DNA sequences in this sample. The chain uses TRBV5-1 and TRBJ1-4, with a weak D call TRBD1 (6 bases). The length of the CDR3 is 14 residues. V lost 0 bases and J lost 5, with 8 bases in between. Germline assignment: CDR1 SGHRS and CDR2 YFSETQ. The CDR3 DNA follows: TGCGCCAGCAGCTTGGCCCAGGGGAATGAAAAACTGTTTTTT. Translated: CASSLAQGNEKLFF.

A single count supports this clone. The chain employs TRBV28 and TRBJ1-4; the D gene is possibly TRBD1 (6 bases). This CDR3 has 15 amino acids. Germline lookup yields CDR1 MDHEN and CDR2 SYDVKM. Between the trimmed V and J ends, which lost 8 bases and 4 bases, there was a span of 17 bases. The CDR3, as DNA: TGTGCCAGCGGAACACCGGGACACCTTAATGAAAAACTGTTTTTT. Its translation: CASGTPGHLNEKLFF.

The V call is TRBV5-8, the J call TRBJ1-5; D not resolved. Trimming left V 1 base short and J 8 bases short, with 10 bases between. Germline values: CDR1 SGHTS, CDR2 YDEGEE. The CDR3 is made up of 13 amino acids. The CDR3: CASSLTRSKPQHF. The CDR3 bases are TGTGCCAGCAGCTTGACGAGGAGTAAGCCCCAGCATTTT.